A single sample gave rise to the 29 T cell receptor beta chains below, sequenced in a study of T cell repertoires in cytomegalovirus infection. TCRdb processed the reads anew with MiXCR; each CDR3 protein has one entry. In the table there are 490,000 or so distinct CDR3 sequences, around 10% of which are singletons. The sample was PBMCs. Receptors were obtained from a human donor in good health (CMV status not recorded). Some clones in this sample may be carry-over from other donors' samples.

The chain employs TRBV3-1 and TRBJ1-2, with 7 bases aligning to TRBD1. Germline lookup yields CDR1 LGHDT and CDR2 YNNKEL (reference sequence). The V gene end was trimmed by 4 bases and the J gene end by 2 bases; junction bases not matched to a gene: 7. The length of the CDR3 is 15 residues. The CDR3 DNA sequence: TGTGCCAGCAGCCCCTGGGACAGAAGCAACTATGGCTACACCTTC. Translating gives CASSPWDRSNYGYTF.

This clonotype was recorded at least ten times. The rearrangement uses TRBV28 and TRBJ2-2; D may be TRBD2 (6 bases). The CDR3 length is 16 residues. Trimming left V 5 bases short and J 6 bases short, with 19 bases between. Germline V lookup: CDR1 MDHEN, CDR2 SYDVKM. CDR3 sequence reads: CASSPAGAGQAGELFF. DNA of the CDR3: TGTGCCAGCAGTCCTGCTGGGGCGGGGCAAGCCGGGGAGCTGTTTTTT. Looking up the rest from reference TRBV28 and TRBJ2-2 gives the full variable domain: DVKVTQSSRYLVKRTGEKVFLECVQDMDHENMFWYRQDPGLGLRLIYFSYDVKMKEKGDIPEGYSVSREKKERFSLILESASTNQTSMYLCASSPAGAGQAGELFFGEGSRLTVL.

This clonotype was detected a few times. The J gene is TRBJ2-5, the V gene TRBV6-1, with no clear D. V dropped 6 bases and J dropped 5 bases, with 19 bases sitting between them. The CDR3 runs to 15 residues. The germline V gene has CDR1 MNHNS and CDR2 SASEGT. CDR3 protein: CASSNEEATTETQYF. As DNA, the CDR3 is TGTGCCAGCAGCAATGAAGAGGCCACAACCGAGACCCAGTACTTC.

In this sample, this clonotype turned up many times. J is TRBJ1-2 and V is TRBV29-1, with D possibly TRBD1 on 5 matching bases. In germline, CDR1 is SQVTM, CDR2 ANQGSEA. The CDR3 loop spans 14 amino acids. V lost 6 bases, J lost 3 bases, and 17 bases lay in between. CDR3 DNA: TGCAGCGTCGGGGAGGAGGGACGGGACTATGGCTACACCTTC. Its translation: CSVGEEGRDYGYTF.

This clonotype came up a few times. The J gene is TRBJ1-2, the V gene TRBV20-1; 9 nucleotides match TRBD1. This CDR3 is built from 15 residues. With 5 bases clipped from V and 3 bases from J, the junction kept 10 bases outside the gene matches. Looked up from germline, CDR1 is DFQATT and CDR2 is SNEGSKA (reference sequence). CDR3 sequence reads: CSAARWGQGHYGYTF. The CDR3 nucleotides are TGCAGTGCTGCCCGTTGGGGACAGGGCCACTATGGCTACACCTTC.

The chain joins TRBV20-1 to TRBJ2-1; possibly TRBD2 for D (7 bases). This CDR3 has 14 residues. Germline CDR1 is DFQATT and CDR2 is SNEGSKA (reference sequence). The V end was cut by 1 base, the J end by 5 bases, with 12 bases between. The CDR3 sequence: CSARVGGGHNEQFF. DNA of the CDR3: TGCAGTGCTAGAGTTGGGGGGGGGCACAATGAGCAGTTCTTC.

This clonotype has at least ten counts. This rearrangement joins TRBV7-2 to TRBJ2-1; D is possibly TRBD1 or TRBD2 (5 bases each). Trimming stripped 5 bases from V and 3 bases from J, with 8 bases between. The CDR3 spans 13 residues. Germline CDR1 is SGHTA and CDR2 is FQGNSA. The CDR3 DNA reads TGTGCCAGCAGCGGGGGTCGCTACAATGAGCAGTTCTTC. Amino acid sequence: CASSGGRYNEQFF.

This clonotype came up a few times. The chain employs TRBV18 and TRBJ1-1, with D possibly TRBD1 on 5 matching bases. V dropped 3 bases and J dropped 4 bases, with 15 bases sitting between them. Looked up from germline, CDR1 is KGHSH and CDR2 is LQKENI. The CDR3 totals 15 residues. Here the CDR3 DNA reads TGTGCCAGCTCACCGCCCAATTCGGGGGGCACTGAAGCTTTCTTT. Translating gives CASSPPNSGGTEAFF.

This clonotype was found a few times. The chain recombines TRBV7-3 with TRBJ2-5; TRBD2 matches 8 bases. CDR1 SGHTA and CDR2 FQGTGA come from the germline V gene. There are 16 residues in the CDR3. The ends lost 5 bases at V and 5 bases at J; junction bases unmatched: 13. The CDR3 DNA is TGTGCCAGCAGCACTGGGGGGGCGGGGGGTGGTGAGACCCAGTACTTC. This translates into CASSTGGAGGGETQYF.

The table lists this clonotype with many counts. The J gene is TRBJ2-3, the V gene TRBV7-2, with D tentatively TRBD2 (5 bases). The V gene's germline CDR1 is SGHTA and CDR2 FQGNSA. Trimming took off 3 bases at V and 0 bases at J, with 10 bases between the two ends. The CDR3 has 15 residues. As DNA, the CDR3 is TGTGCCAGCAGCTTCCAGCGGAGAAGCACAGATACGCAGTATTTT. Protein: CASSFQRRSTDTQYF.

This clonotype has ten or more counts. The chain has TRBV4-1 and TRBJ1-1, with 8 bases lining up with TRBD1. The CDR3 runs to 16 residues. Germline V gene lookup returns CDR1 MGHRA and CDR2 YSYEKL. With V trimmed by 1 base and J by 0 bases, 4 bases remained unmatched. Here the CDR3 reads CASSQGTGFMNTEAFF. The CDR3 nucleotides read TGCGCCAGCAGCCAAGGGACAGGGTTCATGAACACTGAAGCTTTCTTT.

A few counts support this clonotype. The V call is TRBV5-1, the J call TRBJ1-2; no clear D. V lost 5 bases to trimming and J lost 8 bases, with 16 bases between them. The CDR3 spans 13 residues. CDR1 and CDR2 from the germline V gene are SGHRS and YFSETQ. The CDR3 loop is CASSSTGFGGYTF. CDR3 DNA sequence: TGCGCCAGCAGTAGTACCGGTTTCGGCGGCTACACCTTC.

This clonotype was seen repeatedly, ten times or more. The rearrangement uses TRBV7-2 and TRBJ2-5, with D tentatively TRBD2 (6 bases). CDR3 size: 14 residues. Germline V lookup: CDR1 SGHTA, CDR2 FQGNSA. Trimming shortened V by 5 bases and J by 2 bases, and 12 bases separated the two germline ends. CDR3 region: CASSGGVRQETQYF. The CDR3 DNA sequence: TGTGCCAGCAGCGGAGGGGTTAGACAAGAGACCCAGTACTTC.

The chain combines TRBV13 with TRBJ2-2, with 10 bases aligning to TRBD2. In germline, CDR1 is PRHDT, CDR2 FYEKMQ (reference sequence). The V and J ends lost 1 base and 6 bases, in that order; junction bases with no gene match: 5. The CDR3 covers 16 residues. The chain's CDR3 is CASSLEAGGSAGELFF. In DNA, the CDR3 is TGTGCCAGCAGCTTAGAAGCGGGAGGGTCAGCCGGGGAGCTGTTTTTT. Together with reference TRBV13 and TRBJ2-2, the CDR3 gives the full variable domain: AAGVIQSPRHLIKEKRETATLKCYPIPRHDTVYWYQQGPGQDPQFLISFYEKMQSDKGSIPDRFSAQQFSDYHSELNMSSLELGDSALYFCASSLEAGGSAGELFFGEGSRLTVL.

This clonotype was found many times. The chain is built from TRBV27 and TRBJ2-6; no definite D call. Between the trimmed V and J ends, which lost 4 bases and 1 base, there was a span of 8 bases. Per germline, CDR1 MNHEY and CDR2 SMNVEV (reference sequence). The length of the CDR3 is 15 residues. The CDR3 here is CASSSPGSGANVLTF. CDR3 nucleotides: TGTGCCAGCAGTTCCCCCGGTTCTGGGGCCAACGTCCTGACTTTC.

This clonotype was detected ten times or more. The J gene is TRBJ1-2, the V gene TRBV27; the D is unclear. The germline CDR1 and CDR2 sequences are MNHEY and SMNVEV (reference sequence). The length of the CDR3 is 15 residues. V was pared by 5 bases and J by 1 base, with 14 bases between. CDR3 region: CASSPWEGSNYGYTF. The CDR3 DNA reads as TGTGCCAGCAGTCCCTGGGAGGGCAGTAACTATGGCTACACCTTC.

Many counts were recorded for this clonotype. This chain joins TRBV6-1 and TRBJ1-1; TRBD1 is a possible D gene (5 bases). CDR1 is MNHNS and CDR2 is SASEGT in the germline V gene. V dropped 7 bases and J dropped 4 bases, with 19 bases sitting between them. CDR3 size: 15 residues. DNA of the CDR3: TGTGCCAGCACCTCCTCTGGGGGTATCGGCACTGAAGCTTTCTTT. Protein product: CASTSSGGIGTEAFF.

This clonotype was observed many times. The chain combines TRBV24-1 with TRBJ2-1; TRBD1 is a possible D gene (5 bases). Germline loops: CDR1 KGHDR, CDR2 SFDVKD. The CDR3 totals 17 residues. The V end lost 3 bases, the J end lost 4 bases, and 18 bases lay between the germline ends. This CDR3 reads CATSDGAHRQRYNEQFF. Written as DNA, the CDR3 is TGTGCCACCAGTGATGGGGCCCATCGACAACGTTACAATGAGCAGTTCTTC.

This rearrangement joins TRBV28 to TRBJ1-1, with D maybe TRBD1 (5 bases). This CDR3 comprises 16 residues. Per the germline V gene, CDR1 is MDHEN and CDR2 is SYDVKM. V lost 6 bases to trimming and J lost 3 bases, with 20 bases between them. The CDR3 coding sequence is TGTGCCAGCAGCCTTGACGTGGGACCGAGGGACACTGAAGCTTTCTTT. Translating it yields CASSLDVGPRDTEAFF.

The CDR3 coding sequence is TGTGCCACCAGCAGAGACGGTTACGAAAAACTGTTTTTT. Protein sequence: CATSRDGYEKLFF. The V and J genes are TRBV15 and TRBJ1-4; no definite D call. Between the trimmed V and J ends, which lost 0 bases and 8 bases, there was a span of 7 bases. Germline V gene sequence: CDR1 LNHNV, CDR2 YYDKDF (reference sequence). The CDR3 length is 13 residues.

This clonotype was recorded at least ten times. The chain couples TRBV6-2 or TRBV6-3 to TRBJ1-1; D is undetermined. Germline values: CDR1 MNHEY, CDR2 SVGEGT. CDR3 length: 14 amino acids. V gave up 7 bases and J gave up 1 base, with 13 bases separating them. The CDR3 sequence is CASMLSGSNTEAFF. CDR3 bases: TGTGCCAGCATGTTATCAGGATCGAACACTGAAGCTTTCTTT.

This clonotype was counted at least ten times. The genes are TRBV27 and TRBJ2-5; no definite D call. CDR1 is MNHEY, CDR2 SMNVEV, per germline (reference sequence). The CDR3 is 16 residues long. V gave up 4 bases and J gave up 0 bases, with 15 bases separating them. In DNA form, the CDR3 reads TGTGCCAGCAGTTCCTTATCGGCCACAAACCAAGAGACCCAGTACTTC. Its translation: CASSSLSATNQETQYF.

This clonotype occurred a few times. V and J are TRBV5-4 and TRBJ2-1; 9 bases agree with TRBD2. V shed 4 bases and J 6 bases; nucleotides not matched to a gene: 14. This CDR3 contains 17 residues. CDR1 is SGHNT and CDR2 is YYREEE in the germline V gene (reference sequence). The CDR3 is CASSPSRGGRGVNEQFF. Here the CDR3 DNA reads TGTGCCAGCAGCCCCTCCCGGGGCGGGAGGGGAGTCAATGAGCAGTTCTTC.

This clonotype was counted at least ten times. As DNA, the CDR3 is TGTGCCACCCCGGGACAGGGGGAATCACCCCTCCACTTT. This encodes CATPGQGESPLHF. The V and J genes are TRBV28 and TRBJ1-6, with TRBD1 matching 11 bases. The CDR3 has 13 residues. Germline values: CDR1 MDHEN, CDR2 SYDVKM. Trimming cost V 10 bases and J 10 bases; bases outside gene matches: 6.

This clonotype occurred many times. The CDR3 nucleotides read TGTGCCAGCAGCTTTGACCGCGGGGGTGGTAATGAGCAGTTCTTC. This translates into CASSFDRGGGNEQFF. V gene TRBV11-1 combines with J gene TRBJ2-1, with 7 bases aligning to TRBD2. CDR1 and CDR2 (germline): SGHAT, FQDESV (reference sequence). The CDR3 is made up of 15 amino acids. The V segment lost 3 bases and the J segment 7 bases; nucleotides outside the gene matches: 9.

This clonotype was seen more than once but under ten times. The chain joins TRBV20-1 to TRBJ2-5; D perhaps matches TRBD1 (6 bases). This CDR3 is 13 amino acids long. V shed 2 bases and J shed 3 bases, with 10 bases lying between them. CDR1 and CDR2 (germline): DFQATT, SNEGSKA (reference sequence). CDR3 coding DNA: TGCAGTGCTAGATCAGGGGCGGAAGAGACCCAGTACTTC. Its translation is CSARSGAEETQYF.

The J gene is TRBJ1-5, the V gene TRBV18; D is perhaps TRBD1 (6 bases). In germline, CDR1 is KGHSH, CDR2 LQKENI. Trimming pared 3 bases from V and 4 bases from J, leaving 16 bases between. There are 16 residues in the CDR3. The DNA for the CDR3 is TGTGCCAGCTCACCTTGGGCAGGGGATTCTAATCAGCCCCAGCATTTT. This encodes CASSPWAGDSNQPQHF. The variable domain in full, with the rest retrieved from reference TRBV18 and TRBJ1-5, is NAGVMQNPRHLVRRRGQEARLRCSPMKGHSHVYWYRQLPEEGLKFMVYLQKENIIDESGMPKERFSAEFPKEGPSILRIQQVVRGDSAAYFCASSPWAGDSNQPQHFGDGTRLSIL.

This clonotype was detected ten times or more. The J gene is TRBJ2-1, the V gene TRBV7-2, with D perhaps TRBD2 (6 bases). V dropped 7 bases and J dropped 8 bases, with 21 bases sitting between them. Germline V CDR1 and CDR2: SGHTA, FQGNSA. This CDR3 is built from 15 residues. In DNA form, the CDR3 reads TGTGCCAGCACCTTTGGGCGGGATTCCCTCGATGAGCAGTTCTTC. It codes for CASTFGRDSLDEQFF.

The chain joins TRBV15 to TRBJ1-1; a weak D match, TRBD1 (5 bases). The V end lost 2 bases, the J end lost 4 bases, and 11 bases lay between the germline ends. Germline loops: CDR1 LNHNV, CDR2 YYDKDF (reference sequence). The CDR3 is made up of 14 amino acids. The DNA of the CDR3 is TGTGCCACCAGCAGAAGAAAGGGGATCACTGAAGCTTTCTTT. Translation: CATSRRKGITEAFF.